A single T cell receptor beta chain is shown here with its context. Its specificity is not known. Generated by immunoSEQ multiplex PCR, the TCRdb table keeps only in-frame clones and is missing some. The sample lists roughly 2.1 million clones; 90% to 95% were seen once. Naive-designated CD8 cells lacked CD45RO, were positively enriched for CCR7, and omitted terminally differentiated effector memory CD45RA+ cells. This sample was taken from a study of shared clonotypes between healthy human individuals. Study as a whole: CD4 naive cells filled three plates per donor, CD4 memory three, CD8 naive two and CD8 memory one. Study-level results: Tissues were not sampled, only blood, and their repertoires likely differ.

The CDR3 contains 15 residues. The germline V and J ends were trimmed by 5 bases and 3 bases, with 17 bases remaining between them. Germline V gene data show CDR1 as MNHEY and CDR2 as SMNVEV (reference sequence). The sequencing sample was made of naive CD8+ T cells from PBMCs. This chain uses TRBV27 with TRBJ2-7; TRBD1 or TRBD2 may be the D gene (5 bases each). The receptor comes from a man aged 18 to 35 in good health. Some clones in this sample may be carry-over from other donors' samples. The CDR3 spells CASSPSGPGFYEQYF. CDR3 DNA: TGTGCCAGCAGTCCGTCGGGACCTGGCTTCTACGAGCAGTACTTC.